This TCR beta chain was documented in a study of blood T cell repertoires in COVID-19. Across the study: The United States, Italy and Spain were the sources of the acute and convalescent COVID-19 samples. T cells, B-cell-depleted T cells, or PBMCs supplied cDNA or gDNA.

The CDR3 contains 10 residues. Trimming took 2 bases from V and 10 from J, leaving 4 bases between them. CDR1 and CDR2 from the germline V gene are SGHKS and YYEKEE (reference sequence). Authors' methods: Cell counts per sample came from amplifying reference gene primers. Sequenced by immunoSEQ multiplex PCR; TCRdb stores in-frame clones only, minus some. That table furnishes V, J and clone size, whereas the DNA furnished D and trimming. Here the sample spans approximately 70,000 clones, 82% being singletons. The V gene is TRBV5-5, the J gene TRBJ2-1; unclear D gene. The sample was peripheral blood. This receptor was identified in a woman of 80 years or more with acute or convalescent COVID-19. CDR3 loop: CASSFKEQFF. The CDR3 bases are TGTGCCAGCAGCTTTAAAGAGCAGTTCTTC.